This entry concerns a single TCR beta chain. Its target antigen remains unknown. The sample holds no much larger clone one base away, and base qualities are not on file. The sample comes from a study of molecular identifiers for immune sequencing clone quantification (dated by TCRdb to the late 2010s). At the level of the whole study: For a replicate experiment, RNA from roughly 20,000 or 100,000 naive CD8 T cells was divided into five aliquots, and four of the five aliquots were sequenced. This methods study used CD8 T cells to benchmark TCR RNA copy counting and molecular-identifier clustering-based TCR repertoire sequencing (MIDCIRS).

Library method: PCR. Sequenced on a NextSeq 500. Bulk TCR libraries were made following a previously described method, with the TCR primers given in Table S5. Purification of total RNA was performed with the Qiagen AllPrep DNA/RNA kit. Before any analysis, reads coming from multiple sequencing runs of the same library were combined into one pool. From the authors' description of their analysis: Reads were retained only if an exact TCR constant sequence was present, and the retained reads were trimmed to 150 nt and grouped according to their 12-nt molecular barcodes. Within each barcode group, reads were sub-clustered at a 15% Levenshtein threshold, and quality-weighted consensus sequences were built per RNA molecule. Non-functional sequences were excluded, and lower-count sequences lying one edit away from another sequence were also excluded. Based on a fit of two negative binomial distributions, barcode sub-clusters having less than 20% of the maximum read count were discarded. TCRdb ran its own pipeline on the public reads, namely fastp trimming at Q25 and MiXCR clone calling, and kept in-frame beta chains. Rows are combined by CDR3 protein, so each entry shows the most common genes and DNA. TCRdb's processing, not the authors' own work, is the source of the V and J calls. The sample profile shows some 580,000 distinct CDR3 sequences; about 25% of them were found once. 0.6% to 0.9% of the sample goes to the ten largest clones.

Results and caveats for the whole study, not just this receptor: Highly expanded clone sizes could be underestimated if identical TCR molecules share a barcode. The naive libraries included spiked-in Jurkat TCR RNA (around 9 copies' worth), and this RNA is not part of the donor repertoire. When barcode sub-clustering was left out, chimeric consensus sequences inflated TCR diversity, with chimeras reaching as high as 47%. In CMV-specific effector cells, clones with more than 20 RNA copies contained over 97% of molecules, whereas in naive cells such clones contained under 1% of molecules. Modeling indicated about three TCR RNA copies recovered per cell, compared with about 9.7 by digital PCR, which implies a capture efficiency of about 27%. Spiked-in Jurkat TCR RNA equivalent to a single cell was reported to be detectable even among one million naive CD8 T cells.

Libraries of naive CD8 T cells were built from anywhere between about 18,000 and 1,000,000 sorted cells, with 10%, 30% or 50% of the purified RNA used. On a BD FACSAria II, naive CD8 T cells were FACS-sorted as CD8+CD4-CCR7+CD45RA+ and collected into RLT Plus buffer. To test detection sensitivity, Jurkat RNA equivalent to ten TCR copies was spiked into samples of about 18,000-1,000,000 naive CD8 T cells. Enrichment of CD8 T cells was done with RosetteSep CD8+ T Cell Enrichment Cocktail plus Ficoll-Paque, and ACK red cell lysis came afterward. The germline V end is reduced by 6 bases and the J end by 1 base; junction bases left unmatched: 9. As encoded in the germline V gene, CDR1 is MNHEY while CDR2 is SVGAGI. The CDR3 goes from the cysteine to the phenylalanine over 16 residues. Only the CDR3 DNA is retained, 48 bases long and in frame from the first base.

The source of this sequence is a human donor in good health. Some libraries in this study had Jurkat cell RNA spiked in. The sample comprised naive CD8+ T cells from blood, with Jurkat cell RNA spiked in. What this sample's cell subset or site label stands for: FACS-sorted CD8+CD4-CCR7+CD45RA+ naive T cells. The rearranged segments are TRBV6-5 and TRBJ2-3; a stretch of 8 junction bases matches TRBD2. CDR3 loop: CASSSQRELGTDTQYF. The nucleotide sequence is TGTGCCAGCAGCAGCCAGCGGGAGTTGGGCACAGATACGCAGTATTTT.